Sequencing of this TCR beta chain was carried out in a study of blood T cell repertoires in COVID-19. Authors' processing steps: From reference gene primer amplification, estimates of nucleated cell counts were derived. The assay was immunoSEQ multiplex PCR, and TCRdb's table has in-frame clones only and misses some. That table furnishes V, J and clone size, whereas the DNA furnished D and trimming. The data hold 57,000 or so clones, with approximately 84% observed a single time. The receptor was derived from a human donor in a cohort sampled during active COVID-19. Sequencing input: peripheral blood.

The CDR3 loop reads CASSPPGQGIGNIQYF. The CDR3 DNA sequence: TGTGCCAGCTCACCTCCGGGACAGGGGATCGGAAACATTCAGTACTTC. This rearrangement joins TRBV18 to TRBJ2-4; TRBD1 matches at 10 bases. V trimming: 3 bases; J trimming: 6 bases; junction bases outside the gene matches: 8. The CDR3 totals 16 residues. CDR1 is KGHSH and CDR2 is LQKENI in the germline V gene.